These 30 T cell receptor beta chains originate from one sample sequenced in a study of response to subunit inactivated influenza vaccine. One entry per CDR3 protein results from TCRdb running MiXCR on the RT-PCR reads. The sample has about 500,000 distinct CDR3 sequences, about 15% seen once. Here the sequenced sample was CD4+ T cells sorted from PBMCs, taken less than 30 months after vaccination. The receptors come from a man in his fifties or sixties who received an inactivated influenza vaccine.

The CDR3: CSAREPGNILSNQPQHF. The CDR3 DNA sequence: TGCAGTGCTAGAGAACCCGGGAACATCTTGAGCAATCAGCCCCAGCATTTT. The V call is TRBV20-1, the J call TRBJ1-5; D ambiguous. This CDR3 spans 17 amino acids. Germline V gives CDR1 DFQATT, CDR2 SNEGSKA (reference sequence). The V end lost 0 bases, the J end lost 1 base, and 16 bases lay between the germline ends.

This clonotype was counted many times. V usage is TRBV29-1 and J usage is TRBJ2-5, with unresolved D. The CDR3 is 11 amino acids. Trimming stripped 3 bases from V and 5 bases from J, with 7 bases between. CDR1 SQVTM and CDR2 ANQGSEA come from the germline V gene. The CDR3 loop reads CSVDHYETQYF. The DNA for the CDR3 is TGCAGCGTTGATCACTACGAGACCCAGTACTTC.

The chain links TRBV5-5 to TRBJ1-2; D is perhaps TRBD1 (5 bases). Trimming stripped 4 bases from V and 2 bases from J, with 21 bases between. Germline loops: CDR1 SGHKS, CDR2 YYEKEE (reference sequence). The CDR3 contains 17 residues. As DNA, the CDR3 is TGTGCCAGCAGCCTTGGCCCGGGACTCCTTAGGAACTATGGCTACACCTTC. Translating it yields CASSLGPGLLRNYGYTF.

The CDR3, as DNA: TGTGCCAGCAGACCTATGACAGGGTGGGTGAACACTGAAGCTTTCTTT. Its protein is CASRPMTGWVNTEAFF. V and J are TRBV12-3 or TRBV12-4 and TRBJ1-1; 7 bases line up with TRBD1. Trimming at V came to 6 bases and at J to 0 bases, leaving 10 bases not matched to a gene. This CDR3 spans 16 amino acids.

There are a few counts of this clonotype. The chain links TRBV6-1 to TRBJ2-1; 7 bases match TRBD2. The CDR3 extends over 15 amino acids. The germline V gene encodes CDR1 MNHNS and CDR2 SASEGT. V was clipped by 6 bases and J by 2 bases; unmatched bases: 7. The DNA for the CDR3 is TGTGCCAGCAGATCGAGCGGGGTACCCTACAATGAGCAGTTCTTC. Residues: CASRSSGVPYNEQFF.

The chain couples TRBV7-2 to TRBJ2-3, with TRBD2 matching 8 bases. Germline values: CDR1 SGHTA, CDR2 FQGNSA. V shed 7 bases, J shed 1 base, and the junction held 1 base outside the gene matches. The CDR3 loop spans 13 amino acids. This CDR3 reads CASKLAGTDTQYF. DNA for the CDR3: TGTGCCAGCAAACTAGCGGGCACAGATACGCAGTATTTT.

This clonotype occurred a few times. V gene TRBV4-3 combines with J gene TRBJ2-1; D uncertain. The length of the CDR3 is 15 residues. Germline V gene sequence: CDR1 LGHNA, CDR2 YSLEER. V was shortened by 0 bases and J by 0 bases, with 6 bases between the two germline ends. CDR3 in amino acids: CASSQDTSSYNEQFF. CDR3 coding DNA: TGCGCCAGCAGCCAAGATACAAGCTCCTACAATGAGCAGTTCTTC.

V and J are TRBV9 and TRBJ2-5; 7 bases are a match to TRBD1. The CDR3 covers 13 residues. With V trimmed by 2 bases and J by 4 bases, 2 bases remained unmatched. Germline V gene lookup returns CDR1 SGDLS and CDR2 YYNGEE. The CDR3 sequence is CASSVDRAETQYF. The CDR3 DNA reads TGTGCCAGCAGCGTTGACAGGGCAGAGACCCAGTACTTC.

There are a few counts of this clonotype. The rearrangement uses TRBV10-3 and TRBJ2-7, with 7 positions matching TRBD2. Losses at the gene ends were 6 bases for V and 3 bases for J; bases not matched to a gene: 8. Germline CDR1 is ENHRY and CDR2 is SYGVKD. The CDR3 has 14 amino acids. CDR3 nucleotide sequence: TGTGCCATCAGCTCTCGCGGGAGAGGCTACGAGCAGTACTTC. It yields the protein CAISSRGRGYEQYF.

V gene TRBV6-1 combines with J gene TRBJ1-1, with no clear D. The ends were cut back, 4 bases at V and 5 bases at J, with 5 bases in the middle. CDR3 length: 11 amino acids. Germline CDR1 reads MNHNS; CDR2 reads SASEGT. The CDR3 bases are TGTGCCAGCAGTGGATGGACTGAAGCTTTCTTT. It is translated as CASSGWTEAFF.

This chain links TRBV3-1 with TRBJ1-6; D remains unclear. The CDR3 spans 14 residues. The germline V gene encodes CDR1 LGHDT and CDR2 YNNKEL (reference sequence). The V gene lost 1 base and the J gene lost 5 bases, with 6 bases spanning the gap. The CDR3 bases are TGTGCCAGCAGCCAAGGGATGGATAATTCACCCCTCCACTTT. Protein product: CASSQGMDNSPLHF.

The chain couples TRBV4-2 to TRBJ2-4; the D gene is possibly TRBD1 (8 bases). V was clipped by 0 bases and J by 6 bases, with 15 bases between them. This CDR3 is 16 amino acids long. Germline assignment: CDR1 LGHNA and CDR2 YNFKEQ. CDR3 loop: CASSQETGGVGNIQYF. Written as DNA, the CDR3 is TGTGCCAGCAGCCAAGAAACAGGGGGGGTGGGAAACATTCAGTACTTC.

This clonotype showed up many times. V is TRBV12-3 or TRBV12-4 and J is TRBJ1-2, with D unclear. This CDR3 comprises 17 residues. Trimming stripped 3 bases from V and 1 base from J, with 18 bases between. CDR3 protein: CASSFGRGRVNNYGYTF. In DNA, the CDR3 is TGTGCCAGCAGTTTTGGGCGAGGACGGGTTAATAACTATGGCTACACCTTC.

This clonotype appeared a few times. The V and J genes are TRBV10-3 and TRBJ1-1; 9 bases fit TRBD1. This CDR3 comprises 16 residues. J was trimmed by 6 bases and V by 6 bases; bases with no gene match: 14. Germline V gene sequence: CDR1 ENHRY, CDR2 SYGVKD. The CDR3 is CAISTGTGIGLPEAFF. The CDR3 bases are TGTGCCATCAGCACCGGGACAGGGATCGGGTTGCCTGAAGCTTTCTTT.

The chain is built from TRBV21-1 and TRBJ2-7. TRBV21-1 is marked as a pseudogene. The CDR3 is made up of 14 amino acids. The CDR3, as DNA: TGTGCCAGCAGTCCTCTGTGGCACTCCTACGAGCAGTACTTC. Its translation is CASSPLWHSYEQYF.

This clonotype was found a few times. V and J are TRBV4-2 and TRBJ1-2; TRBD1 agrees at 8 bases. Per germline, CDR1 LGHNA and CDR2 YNFKEQ. Unmatched junction bases numbered 7, after V lost 7 bases and J lost 3 bases. The CDR3 contains 14 residues. The CDR3 region has the DNA TGTGCCAGCAAACCCCCGACAGGGGACTATGGCTACACCTTC. Its protein is CASKPPTGDYGYTF.

The rearrangement uses TRBV7-8 and TRBJ2-3; 7 bases match TRBD1. CDR1 is SGHVS and CDR2 is FQNEAQ in the germline V gene. This CDR3 contains 16 residues. V shed 2 bases and J 1 base; nucleotides not matched to a gene: 6. The CDR3 loop is CASSLFAGTGTDTQYF. The CDR3 region has the DNA TGTGCCAGCAGCTTATTTGCCGGGACAGGCACAGATACGCAGTATTTT.

This chain connects TRBV6-2 or TRBV6-3 to TRBJ2-1, with 8 bases lining up with TRBD2. The CDR3 runs 15 residues. V was pared by 6 bases and J by 5 bases, with 9 bases of the junction left unmatched. Germline V gives CDR1 MNHEY, CDR2 SVGEGT. The chain's CDR3 is CASRAPGTSHNEQFF. The CDR3 DNA reads TGTGCCAGCAGAGCCCCCGGGACTAGTCACAATGAGCAGTTCTTC.

V is TRBV21-1 and J is TRBJ2-5; the table's TRBD1 call for D was not verified on the DNA. TRBV21-1 is an annotated pseudogene. CDR3 size: 15 residues. The CDR3, as DNA: TGTGCCAGCAGCAACCTTTGGGACCCTCAAGAGACCCAGTACTTC. This encodes CASSNLWDPQETQYF.

The chain combines TRBV5-1 with TRBJ1-2, with D possibly being TRBD1 (6 bases). CDR3 length equals 15 residues. Germline V CDR1 and CDR2: SGHRS, YFSETQ. V lost 3 bases, J lost 5 bases, and 17 bases lay in between. CDR3 sequence: CASSWGHPTSYGYTF. The CDR3 DNA sequence: TGCGCCAGCAGCTGGGGACATCCGACATCATATGGCTACACCTTC. Looking up the rest from reference TRBV5-1 and TRBJ1-2 gives the full variable domain: KAGVTQTPRYLIKTRGQQVTLSCSPISGHRSVSWYQQTPGQGLQFLFEYFSETQRNKGNFPGRFSGRQFSNSRSEMNVSTLELGDSALYLCASSWGHPTSYGYTFGSGTRLTVV.

This clonotype was counted only a few times. V gene TRBV5-1 combines with J gene TRBJ2-3; D is possibly TRBD1 (6 bases). CDR1 is SGHRS and CDR2 is YFSETQ in the germline V gene. Between the trimmed V and J ends, which lost 1 base and 2 bases, there was a span of 11 bases. This CDR3 contains 15 residues. CDR3 region: CASSLWGTTTDTQYF. The CDR3 coding sequence is TGCGCCAGCAGCTTGTGGGGGACAACCACAGATACGCAGTATTTT.

This clonotype was recorded many times. V and J are TRBV7-2 and TRBJ1-2; possible D gene TRBD1, 5 bases. V was clipped by 1 base and J by 2 bases, with 11 bases between them. The CDR3 sequence is 15 residues long. From germline, CDR1 is SGHTA and CDR2 FQGNSA. The CDR3 bases are TGTGCCAGCAGCTTAGTTGCAGGGCCCAACTATGGCTACACCTTC. Translation gives CASSLVAGPNYGYTF.

This clonotype was found many times. The chain joins TRBV7-2 to TRBJ2-5, with 9 nucleotides matching TRBD2. The CDR3 is made up of 13 amino acids. V lost 5 bases, J lost 10 bases, and 8 bases stayed unmatched. Per germline, CDR1 SGHTA and CDR2 FQGNSA. The CDR3 sequence: CASSISGGRGQYF. CDR3 nucleotides: TGTGCCAGCAGCATTAGCGGGGGTCGGGGCCAGTACTTC.

The J gene is TRBJ2-4, the V gene TRBV6-2 or TRBV6-3; D may be TRBD1 or TRBD2 (5 bases each). The V gene lost 0 bases and the J gene lost 14 bases, with 8 bases spanning the gap. Germline CDR1 MNHEY, CDR2 SVGEGT. This CDR3 has 11 amino acids. The CDR3 protein is CASSYSGTKYF. In nucleotides, the CDR3 is TGTGCCAGCAGTTACTCGGGGACCAAGTACTTC.

This clonotype was counted ten times or more. One end of the junction does not line up with germline, which may come from a read error. The V call is TRBV12-3 or TRBV12-4, the J call TRBJ2-3, with 11 bases lining up with TRBD2. The CDR3 spans 13 residues. CDR3 sequence reads: CASSSSGLADRDF. The CDR3 nucleotides are TGTGCCAGCAGTTCCTCGGGACTAGCGGACAGGGATTTT.

The chain couples TRBV5-5 to TRBJ1-1; no firm D call. Trimming stripped 3 bases from V and 1 base from J, with 10 bases between. This CDR3 is 14 amino acids long. Germline CDR1 is SGHKS and CDR2 is YYEKEE (reference sequence). The CDR3, as DNA: TGTGCCAGCAGCTCAGGTCCGGAGAACACTGAAGCTTTCTTT. It yields the protein CASSSGPENTEAFF. Based on the CDR3 plus reference TRBV5-5 and TRBJ1-1, the full variable domain is DAGVTQSPTHLIKTRGQQVTLRCSPISGHKSVSWYQQVLGQGPQFIFQYYEKEERGRGNFPDRFSARQFPNYSSELNVNALLLGDSALYLCASSSGPENTEAFFGQGTRLTVV.

This rearrangement joins TRBV4-2 to TRBJ1-3; no reliable D call. This CDR3 is 15 amino acids long. V was clipped by 0 bases and J by 6 bases, with 12 bases between them. Per germline, CDR1 LGHNA and CDR2 YNFKEQ. The CDR3 region has the DNA TGTGCCAGCAGCCAAGATGGACGGGGAGAAAACACCATATATTTT. Its protein is CASSQDGRGENTIYF.

This clonotype was detected many times. This sequence joins TRBV7-2 and TRBJ2-3; either TRBD1 or TRBD2 may supply D (5 bases each). The ends were cut back, 3 bases at V and 5 bases at J, with 9 bases in the middle. The germline gives CDR1 SGHTA, CDR2 FQGNSA. CDR3 length: 13 residues. For the CDR3, the DNA is TGTGCCAGCAGCTTGGGGGTTAAAGATACGCAGTATTTT. Its protein product is CASSLGVKDTQYF.

This clonotype was observed a handful of times. The chain links TRBV20-1 to TRBJ2-7; TRBD2 matches at 10 bases. The CDR3 extends over 15 amino acids. Germline V gene sequence: CDR1 DFQATT, CDR2 SNEGSKA (reference sequence). Trimming removed 3 bases from V and 1 base from J; junction bases left unmatched: 6. CDR3 nucleotide sequence: TGCAGTGCTAGTGATCTAGCGGGAGAGTCCTACGAGCAGTACTTC. Its protein product is CSASDLAGESYEQYF.

The chain has TRBV2 and TRBJ2-5; 8 nucleotides agree with TRBD2. The CDR3 is 14 residues long. Germline values: CDR1 SNHLY, CDR2 FYNNEI. Trimming removed 4 bases from V and 4 bases from J; junction bases left unmatched: 5. This chain's CDR3 is CASSVGSGRETQYF. Written as DNA, the CDR3 is TGTGCCAGCAGTGTGGGAAGCGGGAGAGAGACCCAGTACTTC.